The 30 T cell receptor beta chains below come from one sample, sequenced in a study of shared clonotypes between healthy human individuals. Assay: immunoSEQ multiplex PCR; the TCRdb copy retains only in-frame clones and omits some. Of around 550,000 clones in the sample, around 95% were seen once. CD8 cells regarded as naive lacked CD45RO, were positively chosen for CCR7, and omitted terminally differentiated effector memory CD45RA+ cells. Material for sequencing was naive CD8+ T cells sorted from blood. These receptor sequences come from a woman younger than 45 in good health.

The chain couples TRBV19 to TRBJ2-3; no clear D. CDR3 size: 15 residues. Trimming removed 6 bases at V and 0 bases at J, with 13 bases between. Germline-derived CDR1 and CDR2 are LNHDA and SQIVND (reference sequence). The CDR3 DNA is TGTGCCAGTAGCTTCGAGACCGTTAGCACAGATACGCAGTATTTT. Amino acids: CASSFETVSTDTQYF.

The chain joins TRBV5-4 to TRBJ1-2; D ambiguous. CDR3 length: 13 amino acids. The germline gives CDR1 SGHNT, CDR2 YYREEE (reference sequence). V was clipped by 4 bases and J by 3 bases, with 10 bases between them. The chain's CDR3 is CASSQTSDYGYTF. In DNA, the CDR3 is TGTGCCAGCAGCCAAACTTCGGACTATGGCTACACCTTC.

CDR3 coding DNA: TGTGCCAGCAGTCAGGGGGACAGGGAGGAAACTGAAGCTTTCTTT. Translation gives CASSQGDREETEAFF. The chain has TRBV28 and TRBJ1-1, with TRBD1 matching over 9 bases. The CDR3 has 15 amino acids. Looked up from germline, CDR1 is MDHEN and CDR2 is SYDVKM. V was clipped by 5 bases and J by 5 bases; unmatched bases: 9.

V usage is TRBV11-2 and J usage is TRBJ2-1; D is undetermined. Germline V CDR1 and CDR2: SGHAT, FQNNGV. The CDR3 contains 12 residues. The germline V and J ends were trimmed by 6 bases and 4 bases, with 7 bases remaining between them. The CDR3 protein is CASRLGYNEQFF. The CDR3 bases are TGTGCCAGCAGGCTAGGGTACAATGAGCAGTTCTTC.

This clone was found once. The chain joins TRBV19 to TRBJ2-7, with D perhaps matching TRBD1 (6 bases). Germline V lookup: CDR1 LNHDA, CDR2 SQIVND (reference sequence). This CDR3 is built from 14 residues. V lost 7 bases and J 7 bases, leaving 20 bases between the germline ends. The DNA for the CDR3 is TGTGCCAGTAAATCTCCGACAGGTTTGGGAGAGCAGTACTTC. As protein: CASKSPTGLGEQYF.

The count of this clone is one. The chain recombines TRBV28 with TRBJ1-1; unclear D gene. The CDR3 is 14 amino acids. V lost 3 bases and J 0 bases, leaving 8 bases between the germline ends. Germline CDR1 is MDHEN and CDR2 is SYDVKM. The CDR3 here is CASSFLEMNTEAFF. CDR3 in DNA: TGTGCCAGCAGTTTCCTGGAGATGAACACTGAAGCTTTCTTT.

The CDR3 DNA sequence: TGTGCCAGCAGCCCCGGACTAGCGGGACCTTCCTACGAGCAGTACTTC. Protein: CASSPGLAGPSYEQYF. The J gene is TRBJ2-7, the V gene TRBV27, with 12 bases matching TRBD2. CDR1 is MNHEY and CDR2 is SMNVEV in the germline V gene (reference sequence). CDR3 length equals 16 residues. The junction had 7 bases not matched to a gene; V was cut back by 6 bases and J by 1 base.

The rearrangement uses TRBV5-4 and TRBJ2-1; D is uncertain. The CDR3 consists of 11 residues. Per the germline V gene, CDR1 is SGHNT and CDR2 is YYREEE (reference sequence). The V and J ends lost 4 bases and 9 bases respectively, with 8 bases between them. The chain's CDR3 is CASSGLGEQFF. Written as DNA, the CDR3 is TGTGCCAGCAGCGGGCTCGGTGAGCAGTTCTTC.

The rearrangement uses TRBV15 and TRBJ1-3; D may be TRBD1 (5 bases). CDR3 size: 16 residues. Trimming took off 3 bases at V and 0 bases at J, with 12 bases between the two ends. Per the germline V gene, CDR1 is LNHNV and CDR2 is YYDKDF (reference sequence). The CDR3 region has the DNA TGTGCCACCAGCAGCCGGACACTCGGCTCTGGAAACACCATATATTTT. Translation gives CATSSRTLGSGNTIYF. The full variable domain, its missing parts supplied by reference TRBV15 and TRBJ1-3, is DAMVIQNPRYQVTQFGKPVTLSCSQTLNHNVMYWYQQKSSQAPKLLFHYYDKDFNNEADTPDNFQSRRPNTSFCFLDIRSPGLGDTAMYLCATSSRTLGSGNTIYFGEGSWLTVV.

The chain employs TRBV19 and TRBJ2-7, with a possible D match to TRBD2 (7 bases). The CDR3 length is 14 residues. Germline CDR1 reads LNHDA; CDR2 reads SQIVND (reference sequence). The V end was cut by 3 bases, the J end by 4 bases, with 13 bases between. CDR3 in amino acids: CASSMTRGLYEQYF. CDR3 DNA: TGTGCCAGTAGTATGACGCGGGGGCTGTACGAGCAGTACTTC.

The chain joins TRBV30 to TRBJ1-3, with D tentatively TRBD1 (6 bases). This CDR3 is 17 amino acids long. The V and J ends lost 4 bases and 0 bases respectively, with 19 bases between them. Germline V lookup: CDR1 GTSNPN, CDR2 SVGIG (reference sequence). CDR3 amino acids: CAWTARYGGASGNTIYF. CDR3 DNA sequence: TGTGCCTGGACCGCGCGATATGGGGGCGCCTCTGGAAACACCATATATTTT. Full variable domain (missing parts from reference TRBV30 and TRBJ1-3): SQTIHQWPATLVQPVGSPLSLECTVEGTSNPNLYWYRQAAGRGLQLLFYSVGIGQISSEVPQNLSASRPQDRQFILSSKKLLLSDSGFYLCAWTARYGGASGNTIYFGEGSWLTVV.

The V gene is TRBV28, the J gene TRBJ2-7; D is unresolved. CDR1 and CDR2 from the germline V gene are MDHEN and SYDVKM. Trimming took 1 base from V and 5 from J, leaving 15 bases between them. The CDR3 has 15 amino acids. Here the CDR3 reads CASSLSYSRGDEQYF. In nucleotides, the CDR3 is TGTGCCAGCAGTTTATCATACAGCCGCGGCGACGAGCAGTACTTC. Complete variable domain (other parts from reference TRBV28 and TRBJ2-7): DVKVTQSSRYLVKRTGEKVFLECVQDMDHENMFWYRQDPGLGLRLIYFSYDVKMKEKGDIPEGYSVSREKKERFSLILESASTNQTSMYLCASSLSYSRGDEQYFGPGTRLTVT.

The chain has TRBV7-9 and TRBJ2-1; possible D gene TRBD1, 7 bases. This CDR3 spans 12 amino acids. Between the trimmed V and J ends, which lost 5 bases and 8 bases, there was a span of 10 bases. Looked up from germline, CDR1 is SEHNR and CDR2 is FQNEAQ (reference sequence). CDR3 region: CASSSRGDEQFF. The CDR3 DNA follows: TGTGCCAGCAGCAGCAGGGGGGATGAGCAGTTCTTC.

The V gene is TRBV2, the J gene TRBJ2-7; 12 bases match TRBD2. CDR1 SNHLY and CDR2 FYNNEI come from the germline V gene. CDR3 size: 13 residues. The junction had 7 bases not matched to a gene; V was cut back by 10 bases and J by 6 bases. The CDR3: CANLAGGPPEQYF. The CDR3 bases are TGTGCCAACCTAGCGGGAGGGCCTCCCGAGCAGTACTTC.

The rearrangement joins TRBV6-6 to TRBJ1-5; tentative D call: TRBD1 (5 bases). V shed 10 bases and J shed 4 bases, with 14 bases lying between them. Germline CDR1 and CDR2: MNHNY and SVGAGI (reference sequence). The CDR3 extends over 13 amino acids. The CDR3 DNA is TGTGCCACCGGAGGTAGGGGAAATCAGCCCCAGCATTTT. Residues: CATGGRGNQPQHF.

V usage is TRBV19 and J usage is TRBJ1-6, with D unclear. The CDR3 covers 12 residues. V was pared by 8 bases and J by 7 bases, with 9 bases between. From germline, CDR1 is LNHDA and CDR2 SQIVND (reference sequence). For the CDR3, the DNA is TGTGCCAGTCGCCCAGACAATTCACCCCTCCACTTT. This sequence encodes CASRPDNSPLHF.

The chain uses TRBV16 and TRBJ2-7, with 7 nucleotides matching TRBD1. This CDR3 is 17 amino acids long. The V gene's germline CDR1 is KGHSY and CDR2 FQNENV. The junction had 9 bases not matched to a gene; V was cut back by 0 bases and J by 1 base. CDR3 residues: CASSQSTSGQLSYEQYF. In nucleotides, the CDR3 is TGTGCCAGCAGCCAATCGACATCGGGACAGCTTTCCTACGAGCAGTACTTC.

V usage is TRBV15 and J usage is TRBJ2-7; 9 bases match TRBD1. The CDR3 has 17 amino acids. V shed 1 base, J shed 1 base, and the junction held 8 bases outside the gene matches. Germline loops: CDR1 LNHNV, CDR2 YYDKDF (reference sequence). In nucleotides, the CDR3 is TGTGCCACCAGCAGAGTATGGGAGGGGACAGGGTCCTACGAGCAGTACTTC. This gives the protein CATSRVWEGTGSYEQYF.

CDR3 sequence reads: CASSPTYQGAGNTIYF. The CDR3 region has the DNA TGTGCCAGTAGTCCGACCTACCAGGGGGCTGGAAACACCATATATTTT. The chain carries TRBV19 and TRBJ1-3; 7 nucleotides agree with TRBD1. CDR1 is LNHDA and CDR2 is SQIVND in the germline V gene (reference sequence). Trimming at V came to 5 bases and at J to 2 bases, leaving 9 bases not matched to a gene. The CDR3 length is 16 residues.

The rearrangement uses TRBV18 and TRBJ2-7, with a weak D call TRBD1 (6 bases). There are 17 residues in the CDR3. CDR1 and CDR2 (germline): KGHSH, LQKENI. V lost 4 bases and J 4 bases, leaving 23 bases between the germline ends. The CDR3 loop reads CASSLTRGHPTSYEQYF. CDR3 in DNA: TGTGCCAGCTCACTCACGAGGGGACACCCTACTTCTTACGAGCAGTACTTC.

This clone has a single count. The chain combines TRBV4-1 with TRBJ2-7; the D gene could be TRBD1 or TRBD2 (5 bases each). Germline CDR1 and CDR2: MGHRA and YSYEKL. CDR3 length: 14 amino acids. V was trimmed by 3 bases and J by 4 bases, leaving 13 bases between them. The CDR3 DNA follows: TGCGCCAGCAGCCACCGGGACCCAGGATACGAGCAGTACTTC. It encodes CASSHRDPGYEQYF.

Here the CDR3 DNA reads TGTGCCAGCAGCGCCAGGGACTTGCAGGGAGATACGCAGTATTTT. It is translated as CASSARDLQGDTQYF. The chain has TRBV7-3 and TRBJ2-3; D is perhaps TRBD2 (6 bases). Per germline, CDR1 SGHTA and CDR2 FQGTGA. Trimming left V 5 bases short and J 5 bases short, with 17 bases between. The CDR3 covers 15 residues.

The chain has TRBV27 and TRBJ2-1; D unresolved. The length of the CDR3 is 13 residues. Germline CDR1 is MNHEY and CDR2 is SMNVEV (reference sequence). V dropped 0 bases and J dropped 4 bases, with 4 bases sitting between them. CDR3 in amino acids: CASSLSEYNEQFF. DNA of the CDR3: TGTGCCAGCAGTTTATCAGAGTACAATGAGCAGTTCTTC.

The chain's CDR3 is CATSRDRGSAIGEQYF. CDR3 coding DNA: TGTGCCACCAGCAGAGATCGCGGGAGCGCGATTGGGGAGCAGTACTTC. The chain joins TRBV15 to TRBJ2-7, with 7 nucleotides matching TRBD2. The germline V gene has CDR1 LNHNV and CDR2 YYDKDF (reference sequence). This CDR3 contains 16 residues. The J segment lost 7 bases and the V segment lost 0 bases, leaving 12 bases of the junction unmatched. The whole variable domain, remainder taken from reference TRBV15 and TRBJ2-7, is DAMVIQNPRYQVTQFGKPVTLSCSQTLNHNVMYWYQQKSSQAPKLLFHYYDKDFNNEADTPDNFQSRRPNTSFCFLDIRSPGLGDTAMYLCATSRDRGSAIGEQYFGPGTRLTVT.

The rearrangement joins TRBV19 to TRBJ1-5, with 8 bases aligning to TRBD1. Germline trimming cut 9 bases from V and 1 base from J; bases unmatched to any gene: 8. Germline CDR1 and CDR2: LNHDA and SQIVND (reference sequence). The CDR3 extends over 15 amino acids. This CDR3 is CASQGGQGSNQPQHF. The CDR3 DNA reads TGTGCCAGCCAAGGAGGACAGGGCAGCAATCAGCCCCAGCATTTT.

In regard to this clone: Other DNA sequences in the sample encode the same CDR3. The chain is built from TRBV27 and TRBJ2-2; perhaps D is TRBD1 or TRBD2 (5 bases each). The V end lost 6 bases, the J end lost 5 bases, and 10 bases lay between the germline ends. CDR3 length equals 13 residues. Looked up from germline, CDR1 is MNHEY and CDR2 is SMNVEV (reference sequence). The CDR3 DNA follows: TGTGCCAGCAGCTTGGGGGTGACCGGGGAGCTGTTTTTT. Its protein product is CASSLGVTGELFF.

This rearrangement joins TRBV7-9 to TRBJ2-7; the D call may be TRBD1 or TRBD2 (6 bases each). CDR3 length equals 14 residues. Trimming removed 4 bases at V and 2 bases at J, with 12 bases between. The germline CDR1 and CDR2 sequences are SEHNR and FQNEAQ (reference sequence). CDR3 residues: CASSSGAVTYEQYF. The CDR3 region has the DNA TGTGCCAGCAGCTCGGGGGCCGTGACCTACGAGCAGTACTTC.

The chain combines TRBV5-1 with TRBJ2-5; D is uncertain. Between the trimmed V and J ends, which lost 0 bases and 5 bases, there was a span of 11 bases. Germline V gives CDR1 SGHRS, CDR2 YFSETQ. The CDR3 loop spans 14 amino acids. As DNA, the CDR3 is TGCGCCAGCAGCTTGGCCCGCAGAGAGGAGACCCAGTACTTC. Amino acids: CASSLARREETQYF.

The CDR3 here is CATTGGVTNTGELFF. CDR3 in DNA: TGTGCCACCACCGGCGGGGTGACGAACACCGGGGAGCTGTTTTTT. The genes are TRBV15 and TRBJ2-2, with D possibly matching TRBD2 (6 bases). The CDR3 is 15 residues long. CDR1 is LNHNV, CDR2 YYDKDF, per germline (reference sequence). Deletions cut 7 bases from V and 0 bases from J, with 12 bases between.

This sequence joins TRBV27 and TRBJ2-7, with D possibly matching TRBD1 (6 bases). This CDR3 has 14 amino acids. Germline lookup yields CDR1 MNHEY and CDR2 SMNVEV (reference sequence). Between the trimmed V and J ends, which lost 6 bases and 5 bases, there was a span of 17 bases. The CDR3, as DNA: TGTGCCAGCAGCCTCCGGGACAATACTAACGAGCAGTACTTC. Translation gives CASSLRDNTNEQYF.